This TCR beta chain was obtained from a study of T cell repertoires in cytomegalovirus infection (dated 2019 in TCRdb). Study-wide context: Donor HLA type was relevant to the analysis, as public TCR beta signatures indicated carriage of CMV infection together with the matching HLA type.

The CDR3 covers 13 residues, taking in both the cysteine and the phenylalanine. The sequence is cut down to CDR3 DNA, 39 bases in frame from base 1. According to the germline V gene (reference sequence), CDR1 reads LNHNV and CDR2 reads YYDKDF. V gives up 0 bases and J gives up 5 bases, and the segment between their germline ends measures 5 bases. These reads were obtained on an Illumina HiSeq 1500. TCRdb applied fastp at Q25 and MiXCR to the public reads, then kept only in-frame beta chains. Records with the same CDR3 protein are collapsed into one entry carrying the most frequent genes and DNA. Within this sample are approximately 500,000 distinct CDR3 sequences, with about 11% of them counted one time only. The ten largest clonotypes hold about 10% of the sample. The investigation overall reported the following: The ex vivo response was dominated by HLA-C-restricted CMV-specific TCR beta clonotypes, which also provided the single most frequent clonotype in two of eight donors. In both this cohort and an independent cohort of some 370 donors, the cumulative frequency of public TCR beta family members distinguished carriers of CMV infection plus the relevant HLA type.

Only a few counts were recorded for this clonotype. It lacks a known antigen. No base quality values were provided; no much bigger clone lies one nucleotide off. Sequencing input: PBMCs. The sequence came from a human donor in good health (CMV status not recorded). Some clones in this sample may be carry-over from other donors' samples. The chain is assembled from TRBV15 and TRBJ2-1, with no confident D gene call. The CDR3 is CATSREIDNEQFF. The DNA is as follows: TGTGCCACCAGCAGAGAAATAGACAATGAGCAGTTCTTC.